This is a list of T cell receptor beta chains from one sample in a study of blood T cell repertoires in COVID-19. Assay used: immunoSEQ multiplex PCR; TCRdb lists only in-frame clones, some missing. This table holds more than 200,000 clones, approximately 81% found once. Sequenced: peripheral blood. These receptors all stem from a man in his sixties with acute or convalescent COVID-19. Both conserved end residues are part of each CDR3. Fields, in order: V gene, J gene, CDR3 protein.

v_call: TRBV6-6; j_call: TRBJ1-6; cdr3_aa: CASSYPDRIPSPLHF
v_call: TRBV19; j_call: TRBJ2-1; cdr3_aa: CASTQRGRGLGEQFF
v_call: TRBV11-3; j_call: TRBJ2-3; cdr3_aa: CASSGGQGHTQYF
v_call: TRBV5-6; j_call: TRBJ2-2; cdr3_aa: CASSLVLAPNTGELFF
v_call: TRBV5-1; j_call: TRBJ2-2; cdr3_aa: CASSLGRGTNTGELFF
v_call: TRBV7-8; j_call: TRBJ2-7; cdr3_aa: CASSARDRALHEQYF
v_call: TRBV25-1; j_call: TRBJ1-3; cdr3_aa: CASSEYGEGNTIYF
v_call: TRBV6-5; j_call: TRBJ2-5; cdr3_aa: CASRQGSGETQYF
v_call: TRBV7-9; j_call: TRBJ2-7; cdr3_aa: CASTKTGLAGGEQYF
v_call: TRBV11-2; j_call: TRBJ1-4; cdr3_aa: CASSLQAGSEKLFF
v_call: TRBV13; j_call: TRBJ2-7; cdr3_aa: CASSRRQGSHYEQYF
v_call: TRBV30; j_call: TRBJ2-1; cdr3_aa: CAWSPLAGDYNEQFF
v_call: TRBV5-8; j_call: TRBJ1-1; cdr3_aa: CASRGGGGWSTEAFF
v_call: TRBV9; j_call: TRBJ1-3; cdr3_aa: CASSVHGGRGPSSGNTIYF
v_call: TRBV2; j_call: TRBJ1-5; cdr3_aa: CASSEATDNQPQHF
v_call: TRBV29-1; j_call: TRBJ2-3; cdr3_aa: CSPMGLAGIDTQYF
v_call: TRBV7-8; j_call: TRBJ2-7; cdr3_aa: CASSLARFRVHEQYF
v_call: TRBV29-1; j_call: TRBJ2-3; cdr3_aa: CSVPGVGLGVDTQYF
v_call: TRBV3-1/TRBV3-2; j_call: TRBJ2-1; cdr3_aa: CASSQARFSYNEQFF
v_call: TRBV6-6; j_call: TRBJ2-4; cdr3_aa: CASSYGGGNAKNIQYF
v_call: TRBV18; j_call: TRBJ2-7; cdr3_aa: CASSPSAGGNEQYF
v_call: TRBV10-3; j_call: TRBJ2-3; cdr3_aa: CATRRTSGSWTDTQYF
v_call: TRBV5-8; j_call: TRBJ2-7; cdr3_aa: CASRDSGIYEQYF
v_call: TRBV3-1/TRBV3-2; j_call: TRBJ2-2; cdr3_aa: CASSQTKAGANTGELFF
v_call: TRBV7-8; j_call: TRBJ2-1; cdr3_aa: CASSLTAGGPPEYNEQFF
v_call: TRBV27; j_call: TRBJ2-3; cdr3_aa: CASGKRETSTDTQYF
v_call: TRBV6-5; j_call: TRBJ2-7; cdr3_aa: CASSPAGDNTYEQYF
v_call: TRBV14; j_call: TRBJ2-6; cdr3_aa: CASSQDLSGTDDSGANVLTF
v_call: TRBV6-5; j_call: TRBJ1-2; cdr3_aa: CASSYTGGYGYTF
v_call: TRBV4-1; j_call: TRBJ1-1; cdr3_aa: CASSQWGTSTEAFF
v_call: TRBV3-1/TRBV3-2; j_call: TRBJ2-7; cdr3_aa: CASSQDDFPTYEQYF
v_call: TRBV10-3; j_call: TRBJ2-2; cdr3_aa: CAISALGQGRMGGELFF
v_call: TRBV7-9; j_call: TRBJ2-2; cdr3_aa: CASSPRGETGELFF
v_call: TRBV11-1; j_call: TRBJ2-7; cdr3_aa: CASSLVGLAGEPEYF
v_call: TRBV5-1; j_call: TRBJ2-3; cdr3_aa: CASSLTSGSTDTQYF
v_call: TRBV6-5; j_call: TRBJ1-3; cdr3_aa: CASSYTQGHGNTIYF
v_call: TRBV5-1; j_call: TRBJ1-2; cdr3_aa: CASSLGEGGYTF
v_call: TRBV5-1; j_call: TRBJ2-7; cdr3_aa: CASSLGAGSSYEQYF
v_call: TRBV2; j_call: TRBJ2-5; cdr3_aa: CASTDGGPYLRETQYF
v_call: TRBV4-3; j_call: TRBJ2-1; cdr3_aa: CASSQDEGGPYNEQFF
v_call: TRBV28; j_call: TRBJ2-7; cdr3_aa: CASMGGSSGSYEQYF
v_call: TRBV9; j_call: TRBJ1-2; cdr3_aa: CASSHPRGQDAPNYGYTF
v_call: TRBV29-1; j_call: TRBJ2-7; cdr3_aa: CSVAHTDRGDEQYF
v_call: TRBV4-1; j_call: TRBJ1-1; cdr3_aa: CASSQVGTGGTEAFF
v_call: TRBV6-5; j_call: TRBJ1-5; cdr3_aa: CASRGRGAEYQPQHF